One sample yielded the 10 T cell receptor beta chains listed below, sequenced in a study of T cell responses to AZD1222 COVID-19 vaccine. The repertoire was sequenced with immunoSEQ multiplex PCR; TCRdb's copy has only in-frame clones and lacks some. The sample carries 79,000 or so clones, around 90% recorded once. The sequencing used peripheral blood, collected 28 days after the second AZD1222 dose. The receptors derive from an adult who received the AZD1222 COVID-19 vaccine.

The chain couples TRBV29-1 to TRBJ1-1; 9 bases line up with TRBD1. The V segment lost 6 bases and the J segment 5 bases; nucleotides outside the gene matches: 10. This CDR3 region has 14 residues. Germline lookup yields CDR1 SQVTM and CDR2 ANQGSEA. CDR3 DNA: TGCAGCGTAGAGGGGAGGACAGGGGTAACTGAAGCTTTCTTT. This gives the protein CSVEGRTGVTEAFF.

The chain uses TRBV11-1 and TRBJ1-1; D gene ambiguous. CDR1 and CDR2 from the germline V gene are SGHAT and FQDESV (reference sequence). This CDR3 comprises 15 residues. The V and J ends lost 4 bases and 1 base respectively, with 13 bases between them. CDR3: CASSSLTQENTEAFF. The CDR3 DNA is TGTGCCAGCAGCTCCCTGACCCAGGAGAACACTGAAGCTTTCTTT.

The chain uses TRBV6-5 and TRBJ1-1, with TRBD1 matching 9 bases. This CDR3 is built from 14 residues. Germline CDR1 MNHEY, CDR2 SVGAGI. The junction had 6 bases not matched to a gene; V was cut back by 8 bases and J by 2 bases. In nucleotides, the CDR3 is TGTGCCAGCGCAAGACAGGGGGATAACACTGAAGCTTTCTTT. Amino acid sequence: CASARQGDNTEAFF.

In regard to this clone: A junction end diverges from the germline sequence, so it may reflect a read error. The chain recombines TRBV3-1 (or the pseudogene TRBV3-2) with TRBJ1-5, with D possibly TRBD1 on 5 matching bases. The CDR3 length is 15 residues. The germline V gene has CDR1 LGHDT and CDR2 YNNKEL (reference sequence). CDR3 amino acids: CASSQDTGYNQAQHF. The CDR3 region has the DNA TGTGCCAGCAGCCAAGACACAGGCTACAATCAGGCCCAGCATTTT.

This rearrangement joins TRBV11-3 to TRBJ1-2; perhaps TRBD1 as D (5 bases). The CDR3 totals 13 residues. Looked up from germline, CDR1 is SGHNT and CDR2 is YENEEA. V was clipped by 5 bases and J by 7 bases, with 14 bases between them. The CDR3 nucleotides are TGTGCCAGCAGCCGCCCGGGGGGTTCTGGCTACACCTTC. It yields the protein CASSRPGGSGYTF.

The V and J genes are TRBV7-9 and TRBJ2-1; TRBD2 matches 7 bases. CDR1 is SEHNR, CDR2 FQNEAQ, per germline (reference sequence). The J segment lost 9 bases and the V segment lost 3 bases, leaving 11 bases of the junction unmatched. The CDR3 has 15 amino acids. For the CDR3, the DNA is TGTGCCAGCAGCTTCTCCGGGACTATGACGTTTGAGCAGTTCTTC. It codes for CASSFSGTMTFEQFF.

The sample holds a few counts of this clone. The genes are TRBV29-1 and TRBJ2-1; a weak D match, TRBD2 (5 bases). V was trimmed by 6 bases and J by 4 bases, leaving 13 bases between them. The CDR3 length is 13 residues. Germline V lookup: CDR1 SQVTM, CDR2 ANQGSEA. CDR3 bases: TGCAGCGTGGCTGGCCGGGATTACAATGAGCAGTTCTTC. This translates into CSVAGRDYNEQFF.

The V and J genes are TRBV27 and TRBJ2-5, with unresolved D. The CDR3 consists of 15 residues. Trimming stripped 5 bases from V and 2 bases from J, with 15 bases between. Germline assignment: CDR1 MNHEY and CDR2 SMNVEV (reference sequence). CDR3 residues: CASSLTWQLQETQYF. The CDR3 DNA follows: TGTGCCAGCAGTCTTACCTGGCAGCTACAAGAGACCCAGTACTTC.

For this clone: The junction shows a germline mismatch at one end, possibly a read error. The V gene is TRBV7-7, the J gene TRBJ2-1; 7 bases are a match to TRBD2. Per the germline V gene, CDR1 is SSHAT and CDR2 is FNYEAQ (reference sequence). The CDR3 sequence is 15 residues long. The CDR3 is CASSLDGGTYNEQFF. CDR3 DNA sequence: TGTGCTAGCAGCTTAGACGGGGGGACCTACAATGAGCAGTTCTTC.

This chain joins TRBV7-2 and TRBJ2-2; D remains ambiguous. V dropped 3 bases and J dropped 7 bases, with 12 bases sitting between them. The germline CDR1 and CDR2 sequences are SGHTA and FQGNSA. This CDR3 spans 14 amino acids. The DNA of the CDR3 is TGTGCCAGCAGCTTCCGGATGAGAGGCGGGGAGCTGTTTTTT. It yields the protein CASSFRMRGGELFF.